The 31 T cell receptor beta chains presented below share a single source sample, sequenced in a study of OX40 agonist ivuxolimab in advanced cancers. Libraries were constructed by the immunoSEQ multiplex PCR assay. TCRdb mirrors the immuneACCESS table, restricted to in-frame sequences. Some clones are absent from its copies; in checked studies, under half trace to an unresolved V gene, and the reason for the others is unknown. The sample has 77,000 or so clones on record, roughly four fifths of them singletons. Together, the top ten hold around 0.51% of the sample. The sequences come from CD4+ or CD8+ T cells sorted from blood, collected in a trial of the OX40 agonist ivuxolimab. The receptors originated from an adult with an advanced solid tumor such as melanoma, head and neck, liver or kidney cancer.

The chain combines TRBV2 with TRBJ1-1; TRBD1 is a possible D gene (5 bases). CDR3 length: 17 amino acids. V lost 6 bases and J lost 1, with 21 bases in between. Germline CDR1 reads SNHLY; CDR2 reads FYNNEI. The CDR3 loop is CASSGDSRLHSNTEAFF. CDR3 in DNA: TGTGCCAGCAGCGGAGACAGTCGGTTACACTCGAACACTGAAGCTTTCTTT.

The rearrangement joins TRBV5-4 to TRBJ2-1; D not resolved. The CDR3 sequence is 14 residues long. CDR1 and CDR2 from the germline V gene are SGHNT and YYREEE (reference sequence). V lost 4 bases to trimming and J lost 4 bases, with 12 bases between them. In nucleotides, the CDR3 is TGTGCCAGCAGCCGGGTGAGTCGGTACAATGAGCAGTTCTTC. Translated: CASSRVSRYNEQFF.

The rearrangement uses TRBV9 and TRBJ2-1; a weak D match, TRBD2 (5 bases). The CDR3 loop spans 15 amino acids. V lost 4 bases and J 0 bases, leaving 11 bases between the germline ends. Germline CDR1 reads SGDLS; CDR2 reads YYNGEE. The CDR3: CASSSGRGSYNEQFF. The CDR3 coding sequence is TGTGCCAGCAGCTCGGGTCGGGGCTCCTACAATGAGCAGTTCTTC. The complete variable domain, with remaining parts taken from reference TRBV9 and TRBJ2-1, reads DSGVTQTPKHLITATGQRVTLRCSPRSGDLSVYWYQQSLDQGLQFLIQYYNGEERAKGNILERFSAQQFPDLHSELNLSSLELGDSALYFCASSSGRGSYNEQFFGPGTRLTVL.

V gene TRBV6-5 combines with J gene TRBJ1-3; D gene uncertain. This CDR3 region has 16 residues. Trimming removed 0 bases from V and 4 bases from J, with 13 bases in between. CDR1 is MNHEY, CDR2 SVGAGI, per germline. CDR3 DNA sequence: TGTGCCAGCAGTTACTCGATTACATCGGACGGAAACACCATATATTTT. Its translation: CASSYSITSDGNTIYF.

This sequence joins TRBV10-2 and TRBJ2-3, with a weak D call TRBD2 (7 bases). Germline-derived CDR1 and CDR2 are WSHSY and SAAADI. CDR3 length: 15 amino acids. Deletions cut 4 bases from V and 3 bases from J, with 14 bases between. CDR3 protein: CASSVRGGDTDTQYF. In DNA form, the CDR3 reads TGCGCCAGCAGTGTTCGAGGGGGGGATACAGATACGCAGTATTTT.

The V and J genes are TRBV7-3 and TRBJ2-3; D unresolved. From germline, CDR1 is SGHTA and CDR2 FQGTGA. The V end was cut by 8 bases, the J end by 0 bases, with 15 bases between. The CDR3 sequence is 15 residues long. The CDR3 loop reads CASAVAGWSTDTQYF. The CDR3 nucleotides are TGTGCCAGCGCCGTAGCCGGGTGGAGCACAGATACGCAGTATTTT.

V and J are TRBV18 and TRBJ2-2; the D is unclear. Trimming shortened V by 2 bases and J by 2 bases, and 12 bases separated the two germline ends. The CDR3 spans 16 residues. The germline gives CDR1 KGHSH, CDR2 LQKENI. The CDR3 spells CASSPVDMANTGELFF. DNA of the CDR3: TGTGCCAGCTCACCAGTGGATATGGCAAACACCGGGGAGCTGTTTTTT.

The V call is TRBV30, the J call TRBJ1-2, with unresolved D. This CDR3 is built from 12 residues. The ends were cut back, 3 bases at V and 7 bases at J, with 12 bases in the middle. CDR1 GTSNPN and CDR2 SVGIG come from the germline V gene (reference sequence). CDR3 DNA sequence: TGTGCCTGGAGATTGGAAGGGCCTGGCTACACCTTC. Translating it yields CAWRLEGPGYTF.

The chain employs TRBV7-2 and TRBJ1-5, with no clear D. V gave up 8 bases and J gave up 2 bases, with 13 bases separating them. This CDR3 spans 14 amino acids. Germline V CDR1 and CDR2: SGHTA, FQGNSA. CDR3: CASGQNLGNQPQHF. Here the CDR3 DNA reads TGTGCCAGCGGCCAAAATCTTGGCAATCAGCCCCAGCATTTT.

The CDR3 nucleotides are TGTGCCAGCACCGACACAGGGGCCTACGAGCAGTACTTC. This encodes CASTDTGAYEQYF. This rearrangement joins TRBV6-6 to TRBJ2-7, with 7 nucleotides matching TRBD1. This CDR3 region has 13 residues. V shed 7 bases and J 2 bases; nucleotides not matched to a gene: 5. CDR1 is MNHNY, CDR2 SVGAGI, per germline (reference sequence).

The rearrangement links TRBV7-9 to TRBJ2-2; D possibly corresponds to TRBD2 (5 bases). Trimming cost V 4 bases and J 4 bases, with 10 bases left between them. Per the germline V gene, CDR1 is SEHNR and CDR2 is FQNEAQ (reference sequence). The CDR3 contains 14 residues. This CDR3 is CASSSFRGTGELFF. DNA of the CDR3: TGTGCCAGCAGCTCCTTCCGGGGCACCGGGGAGCTGTTTTTT.

V is TRBV28 and J is TRBJ2-3; D assignment may be TRBD1 or TRBD2 (5 bases each). Germline-derived CDR1 and CDR2 are MDHEN and SYDVKM. V was clipped by 3 bases and J by 1 base, with 26 bases between them. The CDR3 has 20 residues. The CDR3 nucleotides read TGTGCCAGCAGTTTCCCGACTAAGGGGAGATTCATCCGGGGCACAGATACGCAGTATTTT. Residues: CASSFPTKGRFIRGTDTQYF.

This chain uses TRBV7-2 with TRBJ1-1; D is undetermined. The CDR3 runs 13 residues. The V end lost 1 base, the J end lost 1 base, and 4 bases lay between the germline ends. Germline CDR1 reads SGHTA; CDR2 reads FQGNSA. As DNA, the CDR3 is TGTGCCAGCAGCTTAGTCCGGAACACTGAAGCTTTCTTT. The encoded protein is CASSLVRNTEAFF.

V and J are TRBV7-2 and TRBJ2-2; TRBD2 agrees at 7 bases. This CDR3 spans 17 amino acids. Trimming removed 5 bases from V and 7 bases from J; junction bases left unmatched: 16. Germline V lookup: CDR1 SGHTA, CDR2 FQGNSA. The CDR3 nucleotides read TGTGCCAGCAGCCCCCCCCCGGGACTACCTCCTGGCGGGGAGCTGTTTTTT. It specifies CASSPPPGLPPGGELFF.

This chain uses TRBV4-3 with TRBJ1-6; D unclear. Germline V gene sequence: CDR1 LGHNA, CDR2 YSLEER. V was cut by 1 base and J by 5 bases, with 9 bases left in between. There are 15 residues in the CDR3. CDR3 amino acids: CASSQARTDNSPLHF. The DNA for the CDR3 is TGCGCCAGCAGCCAAGCAAGGACGGATAATTCACCCCTCCACTTT.

The chain carries TRBV10-3 and TRBJ2-5; TRBD1 matches 8 bases. This CDR3 spans 14 amino acids. The V gene end was trimmed by 5 bases and the J gene end by 4 bases; junction bases not matched to a gene: 6. CDR1 is ENHRY, CDR2 SYGVKD, per germline. The CDR3 is CAISNPGQAETQYF. The CDR3 region has the DNA TGTGCCATCAGTAACCCGGGACAGGCAGAGACCCAGTACTTC.

The chain combines TRBV7-9 with TRBJ2-4, with D hard to call. V shed 1 base and J shed 8 bases, with 6 bases lying between them. Looked up from germline, CDR1 is SEHNR and CDR2 is FQNEAQ (reference sequence). CDR3 size: 12 residues. The CDR3 sequence: CASSLGADIQYF. Written as DNA, the CDR3 is TGTGCCAGCAGCTTAGGAGCTGACATTCAGTACTTC.

The chain recombines TRBV6-1 with TRBJ1-5; D is possibly TRBD1 (5 bases). The V end was cut by 7 bases, the J end by 1 base, with 14 bases between. The CDR3 is 15 amino acids. CDR1 is MNHNS, CDR2 SASEGT, per germline. For the CDR3, the DNA is TGTGCCAGCAAAGGGCCCAGGGAAAGCAATCAGCCCCAGCATTTT. Protein sequence: CASKGPRESNQPQHF.

The chain combines TRBV27 with TRBJ2-7; 7 positions match TRBD1. Losses at the gene ends were 2 bases for V and 11 bases for J; bases not matched to a gene: 12. The germline V gene has CDR1 MNHEY and CDR2 SMNVEV (reference sequence). CDR3 length: 14 amino acids. CDR3 loop: CASSLAGTTGVEYF. For the CDR3, the DNA is TGTGCCAGCAGTTTAGCGGGCACAACAGGGGTTGAGTACTTC.

The chain has TRBV10-3 and TRBJ2-6; the match to TRBD1 covers 8 bases. V was pared by 3 bases and J by 1 base, with 5 bases of the junction left unmatched. The germline V gene has CDR1 ENHRY and CDR2 SYGVKD. This CDR3 comprises 17 residues. The CDR3 region has the DNA TGTGCCATCAGTGAATCACAGGGGGAGTCTGGGGCCAACGTCCTGACTTTC. This translates into CAISESQGESGANVLTF.

The chain is built from TRBV6-6 and TRBJ1-5, with 9 nucleotides matching TRBD1. Per germline, CDR1 MNHNY and CDR2 SVGAGI (reference sequence). The CDR3 has 15 amino acids. V lost 4 bases and J lost 5; bases outside the gene matches: 6. The CDR3 DNA reads TGTGCCAGCAGTTCACAGGGGGCGCTTGATCAGCCCCAGCATTTT. Translated: CASSSQGALDQPQHF.

J is TRBJ2-3 and V is TRBV5-1; D perhaps matches TRBD1 (5 bases). The CDR3 runs 14 residues. The V and J ends lost 5 bases and 4 bases respectively, with 14 bases between them. Germline CDR1 and CDR2: SGHRS and YFSETQ. CDR3 coding DNA: TGCGCCAGCAGGTCGGCAGGGTTGGCAGATACGCAGTATTTT. Its translation: CASRSAGLADTQYF.

J is TRBJ2-5 and V is TRBV14; D is possibly TRBD2 (6 bases). This CDR3 comprises 13 residues. Germline V CDR1 and CDR2: SGHDN, FVKESK. Trimming stripped 6 bases from V and 5 bases from J, with 13 bases between. The CDR3 DNA reads TGTGCCAGCAGAGGAGGGGCGAGGGAGACCCAGTACTTC. It is translated as CASRGGARETQYF.

The rearrangement links TRBV28 to TRBJ2-7, with D perhaps matching TRBD1 or TRBD2 (5 bases each). CDR1 MDHEN and CDR2 SYDVKM come from the germline V gene. The V gene lost 8 bases and the J gene lost 4 bases, with 21 bases spanning the gap. The CDR3 loop spans 15 amino acids. DNA of the CDR3: TGTGCCAGCCGAGAGGCGCCTGGGACCATGTACGAGCAGTACTTC. This codes for CASREAPGTMYEQYF.

This chain links TRBV11-2 with TRBJ2-7; either TRBD1 or TRBD2 may supply D (5 bases each). V shed 0 bases and J shed 4 bases, with 16 bases lying between them. Germline V gives CDR1 SGHAT, CDR2 FQNNGV. This CDR3 has 16 amino acids. CDR3: CASSLDLRGDRYEQYF. DNA for the CDR3: TGTGCCAGCAGCTTAGACCTACGAGGGGATCGGTACGAGCAGTACTTC. Variable domain in full (rest from reference TRBV11-2 and TRBJ2-7): EAGVAQSPRYKIIEKRQSVAFWCNPISGHATLYWYQQILGQGPKLLIQFQNNGVVDDSQLPKDRFSAERLKGVDSTLKIQPAKLEDSAVYLCASSLDLRGDRYEQYFGPGTRLTVT.

The chain is built from TRBV5-1 and TRBJ2-5; 9 bases are a match to TRBD2. With 0 bases clipped from V and 0 bases from J, the junction kept 3 bases outside the gene matches. The CDR3 has 16 amino acids. The germline gives CDR1 SGHRS, CDR2 YFSETQ. CDR3 sequence: CASSLATSGYQETQYF. The CDR3 region has the DNA TGCGCCAGCAGCTTGGCTACTAGCGGGTACCAAGAGACCCAGTACTTC.

The CDR3 sequence is CASSTIGGFTEAFF. CDR3 nucleotides: TGTGCCAGTAGTACCATCGGCGGCTTCACTGAAGCTTTCTTT. The chain carries TRBV19 and TRBJ1-1; unclear D gene. This CDR3 region has 14 residues. CDR1 and CDR2 from the germline V gene are LNHDA and SQIVND (reference sequence). Deletions cut 4 bases from V and 4 bases from J, with 13 bases between.

The J gene is TRBJ2-1, the V gene TRBV25-1; 14 bases are a match to TRBD2. V lost 4 bases and J lost 5; bases outside the gene matches: 7. CDR3 size: 17 residues. Germline values: CDR1 MGHDK, CDR2 SYGVNS. CDR3 sequence reads: CASSALTGLAGDNEQFF. CDR3 in DNA: TGTGCCAGCAGTGCCCTGACGGGACTAGCGGGAGACAATGAGCAGTTCTTC.

The CDR3 DNA follows: TGTGCCAGCAGCTCGGGCGGGGGGACCTCTAACATTCAGTACTTC. Translating it yields CASSSGGGTSNIQYF. The genes are TRBV5-6 and TRBJ2-4; the match to TRBD2 covers 8 bases. The CDR3 length is 15 residues. Germline CDR1 and CDR2: SGHDT and YYEEEE. V lost 3 bases and J lost 7; bases outside the gene matches: 9. The complete variable domain, with remaining parts taken from reference TRBV5-6 and TRBJ2-4, reads DAGVTQSPTHLIKTRGQQVTLRCSPKSGHDTVSWYQQALGQGPQFIFQYYEEEERQRGNFPDRFSGHQFPNYSSELNVNALLLGDSALYLCASSSGGGTSNIQYFGAGTRLSVL.

V usage is TRBV7-8 and J usage is TRBJ2-5, with D hard to call. Per the germline V gene, CDR1 is SGHVS and CDR2 is FQNEAQ. CDR3 length: 13 amino acids. The V end lost 1 base, the J end lost 3 bases, and 6 bases lay between the germline ends. The CDR3 loop reads CASSLVVKETQYF. The DNA of the CDR3 is TGTGCCAGCAGCTTAGTTGTTAAAGAGACCCAGTACTTC. Complete variable domain (other parts from reference TRBV7-8 and TRBJ2-5): GAGVSQSPRYKVAKRGQDVALRCDPISGHVSLFWYQQALGQGPEFLTYFQNEAQLDKSGLPSDRFFAERPEGSVSTLKIQRTQQEDSAVYLCASSLVVKETQYFGPGTRLLVL.

The rearrangement uses TRBV5-1 and TRBJ1-1; D is unclear. This CDR3 comprises 14 residues. The V gene lost 6 bases and the J gene lost 1 base, with 13 bases spanning the gap. Germline CDR1 is SGHRS and CDR2 is YFSETQ. CDR3 loop: CASNLQASNTEAFF. In nucleotides, the CDR3 is TGCGCCAGCAACCTCCAGGCCTCGAACACTGAAGCTTTCTTT.